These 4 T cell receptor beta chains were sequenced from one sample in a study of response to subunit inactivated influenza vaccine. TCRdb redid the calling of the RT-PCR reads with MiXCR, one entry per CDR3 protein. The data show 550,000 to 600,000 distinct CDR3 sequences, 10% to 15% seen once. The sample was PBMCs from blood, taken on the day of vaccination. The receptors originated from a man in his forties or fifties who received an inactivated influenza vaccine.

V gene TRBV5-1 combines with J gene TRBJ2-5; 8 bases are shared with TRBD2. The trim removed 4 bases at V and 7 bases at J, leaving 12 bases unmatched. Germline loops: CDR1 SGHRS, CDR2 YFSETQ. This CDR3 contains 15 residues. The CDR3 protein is CASSTARGLAGTQYF. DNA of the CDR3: TGCGCCAGCAGCACAGCTCGGGGGCTAGCGGGGACCCAGTACTTC.

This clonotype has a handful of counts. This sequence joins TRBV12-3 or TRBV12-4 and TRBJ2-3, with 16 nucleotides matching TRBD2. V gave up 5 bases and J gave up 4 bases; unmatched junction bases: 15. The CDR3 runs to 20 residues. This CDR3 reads CASSRLTGTSGGEPPDTQYF. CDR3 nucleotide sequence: TGTGCCAGCAGTCGCCTTACCGGGACTAGCGGGGGGGAACCTCCAGATACGCAGTATTTT.

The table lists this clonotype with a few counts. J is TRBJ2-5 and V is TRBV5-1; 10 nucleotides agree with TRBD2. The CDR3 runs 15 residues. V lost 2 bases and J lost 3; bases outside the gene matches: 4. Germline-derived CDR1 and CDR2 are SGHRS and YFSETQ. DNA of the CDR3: TGCGCCAGCAGCTTCGAACTAGCGGGGAAAGAGACCCAGTACTTC. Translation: CASSFELAGKETQYF.

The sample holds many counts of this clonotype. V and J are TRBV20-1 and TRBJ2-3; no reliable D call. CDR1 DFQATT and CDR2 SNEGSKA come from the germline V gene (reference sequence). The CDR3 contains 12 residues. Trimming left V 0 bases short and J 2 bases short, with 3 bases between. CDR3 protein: CSAREITDTQYF. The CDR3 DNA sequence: TGCAGTGCTAGAGAAATCACAGATACGCAGTATTTT.